This T cell receptor (beta chain) was sequenced during a study of OX40 agonist ivuxolimab in advanced cancers. Profiling relied on immunoSEQ multiplex PCR, and the TCRdb table lists in-frame clones only, not all of them. Among 18,000 or so clones listed, around 70% were seen once. This clone has more than one count but fewer than ten. Trimming cost V 6 bases and J 0 bases, with 12 bases left between them. This CDR3 region has 14 residues. From germline, CDR1 is MDHEN and CDR2 SYDVKM. J is TRBJ2-7 and V is TRBV28; D is unresolved. The TCR was taken from an adult with an advanced solid tumor such as melanoma, head and neck, liver or kidney cancer. The sequenced sample was CD4+ or CD8+ T cells sorted from blood, obtained in a trial of the OX40 agonist ivuxolimab. The CDR3 sequence: CASSPWADSYEQYF. The CDR3 bases are TGTGCCAGCAGCCCATGGGCAGACTCCTACGAGCAGTACTTC. Based on the CDR3 plus reference TRBV28 and TRBJ2-7, the full variable domain is DVKVTQSSRYLVKRTGEKVFLECVQDMDHENMFWYRQDPGLGLRLIYFSYDVKMKEKGDIPEGYSVSREKKERFSLILESASTNQTSMYLCASSPWADSYEQYFGPGTRLTVT.